Below, one T cell receptor beta chain is given with its context. This CDR3 contains 15 residues. Germline values: CDR1 MNHEY, CDR2 SVGAGI. The V end was cut by 0 bases, the J end by 4 bases, with 10 bases between. The sample comes from a study of long-term antiretroviral therapy in people with HIV. The wider study: A decade or so separates the oldest specimens from the later 2015 immediate-ART recommendation.

Researchers report immunoSEQ v3.0 was run at survey level. Sequenced by immunoSEQ multiplex PCR; TCRdb stores in-frame clones only, minus some. The repertoire has 35,000 to 55,000 clones, 90% to 95% of them found once; the top ten carry around 3%. This chain joins TRBV6-5 and TRBJ1-5; D is uncertain. The source of this sequence is a woman between 45 and 65 years old with HIV. The material was unsorted PBMCs, obtained 3.7 years after starting antiretroviral therapy. The CDR3 DNA sequence: TGTGCCAGCAGTTACTCAGGCAGCCCGAATCAGCCCCAGCATTTT. Translating it yields CASSYSGSPNQPQHF.